This TCR beta chain stems from a study of shared clonotypes between healthy human individuals. CDR1 SNHLY and CDR2 FYNNEI come from the germline V gene. Losses at the gene ends were 5 bases for V and 5 bases for J; bases not matched to a gene: 8. CDR3 size: 15 residues. Measured with immunoSEQ multiplex PCR; TCRdb has only the in-frame clones, and not every one. The table has approximately 2.4 million clones, approximately 95% seen once; the top ten hold 0.1% to 0.15%. The chain employs TRBV2 and TRBJ2-5, with 10 positions matching TRBD1. The sequencing sample was made of naive CD4+ T cells sorted from blood. Subset indicated: CD45RA+ positively selected. The sequence came from a man aged 18 to 29 in good health. The CDR3 sequence: CASSYLTGGTETQYF. DNA for the CDR3: TGTGCCAGCAGTTACCTGACAGGGGGCACGGAGACCCAGTACTTC. Full variable domain (outside the CDR3, taken from reference TRBV2 and TRBJ2-5): EPEVTQTPSHQVTQMGQEVILRCVPISNHLYFYWYRQILGQKVEFLVSFYNNEISEKSEIFDDQFSVERPDGSNFTLKIRSTKLEDSAMYFCASSYLTGGTETQYFGPGTRLLVL.